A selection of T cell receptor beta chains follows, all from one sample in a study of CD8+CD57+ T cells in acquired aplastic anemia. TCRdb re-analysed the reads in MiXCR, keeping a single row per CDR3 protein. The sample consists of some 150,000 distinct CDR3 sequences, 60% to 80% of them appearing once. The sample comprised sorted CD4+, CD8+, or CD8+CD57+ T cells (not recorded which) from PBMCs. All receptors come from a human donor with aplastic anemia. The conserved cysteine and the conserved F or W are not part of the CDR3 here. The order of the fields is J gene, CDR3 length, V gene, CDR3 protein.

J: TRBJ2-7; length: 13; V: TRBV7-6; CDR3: ASSLSASGAYEQY
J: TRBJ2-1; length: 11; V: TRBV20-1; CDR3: SARGDSNNEQF
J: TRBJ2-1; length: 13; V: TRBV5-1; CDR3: ASSLEPGYYNEQF
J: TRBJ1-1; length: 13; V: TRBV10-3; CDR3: AVGDPTVGGAEAF
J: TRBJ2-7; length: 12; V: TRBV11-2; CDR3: ASSSLAGGGEQY
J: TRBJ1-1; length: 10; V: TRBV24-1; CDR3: ATSDAGGGAF
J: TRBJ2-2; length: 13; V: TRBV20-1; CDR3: SASSGAGEAGELF
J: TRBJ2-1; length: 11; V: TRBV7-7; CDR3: ASSLADTTEQF
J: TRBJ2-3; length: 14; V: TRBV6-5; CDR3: ASSELAGGATDTQY
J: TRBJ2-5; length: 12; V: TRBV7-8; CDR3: ASSLWLRKETQY
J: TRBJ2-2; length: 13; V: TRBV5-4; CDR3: ASSPRGVPGGELF
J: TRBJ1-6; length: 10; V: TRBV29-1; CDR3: SDGTVGSPLH
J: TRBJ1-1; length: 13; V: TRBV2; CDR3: ASSESRQGGTEAF
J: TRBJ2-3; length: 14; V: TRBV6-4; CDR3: ASSHPDRGPTDTQY
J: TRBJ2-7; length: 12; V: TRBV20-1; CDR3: SASVVDSSYEQY
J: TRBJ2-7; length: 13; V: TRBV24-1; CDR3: ATSDSGGGIDEQY
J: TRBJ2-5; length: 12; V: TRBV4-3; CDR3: ASSQDGRQETQY
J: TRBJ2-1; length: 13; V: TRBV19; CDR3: ASSIGTSGFNEQF
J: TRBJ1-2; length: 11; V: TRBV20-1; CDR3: SARSTEFYGYT
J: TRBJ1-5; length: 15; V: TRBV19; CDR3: ASSIGAGRYSNQPQH
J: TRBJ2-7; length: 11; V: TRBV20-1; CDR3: SAAGLATYEQY
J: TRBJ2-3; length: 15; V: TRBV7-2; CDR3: ASSLGFGGAAGDTQY
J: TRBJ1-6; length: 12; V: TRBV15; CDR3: ATSSTGNNSPLH
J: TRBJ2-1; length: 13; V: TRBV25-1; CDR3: ASSDKRLAGDEQF
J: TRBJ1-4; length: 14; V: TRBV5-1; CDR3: ASSRGTGGADEKLF
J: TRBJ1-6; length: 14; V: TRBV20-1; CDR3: SAIWGGSSYNSPLH
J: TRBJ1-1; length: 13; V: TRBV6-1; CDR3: ASSYSNQGNTEAF
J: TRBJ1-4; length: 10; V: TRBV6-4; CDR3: ASSSSRDKLF
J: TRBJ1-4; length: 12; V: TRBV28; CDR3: ASSFRDSGEKLF
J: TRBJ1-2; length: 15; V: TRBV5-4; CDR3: ASSLVGRGAGHYGYT
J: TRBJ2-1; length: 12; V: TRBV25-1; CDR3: ATTGLAGVNEQF
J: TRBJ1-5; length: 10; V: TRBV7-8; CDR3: ATGGGNQPQH
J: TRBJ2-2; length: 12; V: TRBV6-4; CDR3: ASSSGTATGELF
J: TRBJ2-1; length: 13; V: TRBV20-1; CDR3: SARDGGVNYNEQF
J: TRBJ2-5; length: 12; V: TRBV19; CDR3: ASSPRQYQETQY
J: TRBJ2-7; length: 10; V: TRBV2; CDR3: ASRLAGDEQY
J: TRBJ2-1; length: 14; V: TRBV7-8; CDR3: ASSLGVGSSYNEQF
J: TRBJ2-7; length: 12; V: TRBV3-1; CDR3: ASSQEGLGYEQY
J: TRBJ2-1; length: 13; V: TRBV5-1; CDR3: ASSPGTSGPDEQF